These T cell receptor beta chains were read from a single sample in a study of CD8 T cells in ankylosing spondylitis. TCRdb processed the 5' RACE reads anew with MiXCR; each CDR3 protein has one entry. The data show fewer than 25,000 distinct CDR3 sequences, with approximately 13% seen just once and 35% held by the top ten. The sequenced sample was blood. These receptors were collected from a male donor with ankylosing spondylitis or in good health (not recorded which). The CDR3 runs from the conserved cysteine through the conserved F or W. Each record gives: D gene, clone size, V gene, J gene, CDR3 protein, CDR3 DNA. The D gene is left open where the match is weak. Clone size, where shown, is once, few, many, or a class for clones that have expanded.

D: TRBD1; size: few; V: TRBV7-2; J: TRBJ1-3; CDR3: CASSFTGGGNTIYF; DNA: TGTGCCAGCAGCTTTACAGGGGGCGGAAACACCATATATTTT
D: NA; size: few; V: TRBV15; J: TRBJ2-3; CDR3: CATSRDPVGTQYF; DNA: TGTGCCACCAGCAGAGATCCGGTGGGTACGCAGTATTTT
D: NA; size: few; V: TRBV7-9; J: TRBJ2-5; CDR3: CASSLTAEETQYF; DNA: TGTGCCAGCAGCTTAACCGCAGAGGAGACCCAGTACTTC
D: TRBD1; size: NA; V: TRBV5-1; J: TRBJ2-5; CDR3: CASSFTGEETQYF; DNA: TGCGCCAGCAGCTTCACAGGGGAAGAGACCCAGTACTTC
D: NA; size: NA; V: TRBV6-5; J: TRBJ2-7; CDR3: CASSYGRALSYEQYF; DNA: TGTGCCAGCAGTTACGGGCGGGCTCTTTCCTACGAGCAGTACTTC
D: NA; size: few; V: TRBV12-3/TRBV12-4; J: TRBJ2-2; CDR3: CASTLMTGELFF; DNA: TGTGCCAGCACCCTCATGACCGGGGAGCTGTTTTTT
D: NA; size: few; V: TRBV20-1; J: TRBJ1-5; CDR3: CSARKDGVFGQPQHF; DNA: TGCAGTGCTAGAAAGGACGGAGTCTTCGGTCAGCCCCAGCATTTT
D: NA; size: few; V: TRBV4-3; J: TRBJ2-3; CDR3: CASSQDGGPDTQYF; DNA: TGCGCCAGCAGCCAAGATGGGGGACCAGATACGCAGTATTTT
D: TRBD1; size: NA; V: TRBV6-2/TRBV6-3; J: TRBJ2-1; CDR3: CASRTGMGEQFF; DNA: TGTGCCAGCAGGACAGGGATGGGTGAGCAGTTCTTC
D: TRBD2; size: many; V: TRBV14; J: TRBJ2-2; CDR3: CASSHTRGVGELFF; DNA: TGTGCCAGCAGCCACACACGGGGGGTCGGGGAGCTGTTTTTT
D: TRBD1; size: NA; V: TRBV5-1; J: TRBJ2-3; CDR3: CASSESTGVDTQYF; DNA: TGCGCCAGCAGCGAATCAACAGGGGTAGATACGCAGTATTTT
D: NA; size: many; V: TRBV7-9; J: TRBJ2-3; CDR3: CASSRDTDTQYF; DNA: TGTGCCAGCAGCCGAGACACAGATACGCAGTATTTT
D: TRBD1; size: NA; V: TRBV27; J: TRBJ2-5; CDR3: CVSSIYRGLEETQYF; DNA: TGTGTCAGCAGTATCTACAGGGGGCTCGAAGAGACCCAGTACTTC
D: NA; size: many; V: TRBV12-3/TRBV12-4; J: TRBJ2-1; CDR3: CASSLGQTYSYNEQFF; DNA: TGTGCCAGCAGTTTAGGGCAGACGTACTCCTACAATGAGCAGTTCTTC
D: NA; size: many; V: TRBV12-3/TRBV12-4; J: TRBJ2-7; CDR3: CASRPGRSYEQYF; DNA: TGTGCCAGCAGACCCGGTCGGTCCTACGAGCAGTACTTC
D: NA; size: medium-sized; V: TRBV4-3; J: TRBJ2-3; CDR3: CASSQDLPVYTDTQYF; DNA: TGCGCCAGCAGCCAAGATCTTCCCGTCTACACAGATACGCAGTATTTT
D: TRBD2; size: many; V: TRBV20-1; J: TRBJ2-3; CDR3: CSARDAGLAGTDTQYF; DNA: TGCAGTGCTAGAGATGCAGGACTAGCGGGGACAGATACGCAGTATTTT
D: TRBD2; size: many; V: TRBV20-1; J: TRBJ2-5; CDR3: CSARTSGTLETQYF; DNA: TGCAGTGCCAGGACTAGCGGGACTCTAGAGACCCAGTACTTC
D: NA; size: NA; V: TRBV6-1; J: TRBJ2-2; CDR3: CASSDGGFNTGELFF; DNA: TGTGCCAGCAGTGATGGGGGGTTCAACACCGGGGAGCTGTTTTTT
D: NA; size: many; V: TRBV5-1; J: TRBJ1-1; CDR3: CASRPSMNTEAFF; DNA: TGCGCCAGCAGACCGAGCATGAACACTGAAGCTTTCTTT
D: NA; size: many; V: TRBV12-3/TRBV12-4; J: TRBJ2-1; CDR3: CASSLAITALRNEQFF; DNA: TGTGCCAGCAGTTTAGCGATAACAGCTTTAAGGAATGAGCAGTTCTTC
D: NA; size: many; V: TRBV7-9; J: TRBJ2-3; CDR3: CASMGDISTDTQYF; DNA: TGTGCCAGCATGGGGGACATCTCCACAGATACGCAGTATTTT
D: NA; size: many; V: TRBV14; J: TRBJ2-1; CDR3: CASSRVRDQGEEQFF; DNA: TGTGCCAGCAGTCGGGTCCGGGACCAGGGAGAGGAGCAGTTCTTC
D: NA; size: many; V: TRBV7-2; J: TRBJ2-3; CDR3: CASSLNLRAQYF; DNA: TGTGCCAGCAGCTTAAATCTGAGGGCGCAGTATTTT
D: NA; size: NA; V: TRBV7-9; J: TRBJ2-1; CDR3: CASSPWGAGNNEQFF; DNA: TGTGCCAGCAGCCCGTGGGGGGCGGGAAACAATGAGCAGTTCTTC
D: NA; size: NA; V: TRBV20-1; J: TRBJ2-5; CDR3: CSAPGAGETQYF; DNA: TGCAGTGCTCCTGGAGCTGGAGAGACCCAGTACTTC
D: NA; size: many; V: TRBV20-1; J: TRBJ1-5; CDR3: CSARGSNQPQHF; DNA: TGCAGTGCTAGGGGTAGCAATCAGCCCCAGCATTTT
D: TRBD1; size: NA; V: TRBV30; J: TRBJ1-1; CDR3: CAWSSGTGSTEAFF; DNA: TGTGCCTGGAGTTCGGGGACAGGGAGTACTGAAGCTTTCTTT
D: NA; size: NA; V: TRBV5-4; J: TRBJ2-1; CDR3: CASSLDKMLELDDEQFF; DNA: TGTGCCAGCAGCTTGGATAAGATGTTAGAACTTGACGATGAGCAGTTCTTC
D: TRBD2; size: NA; V: TRBV20-1; J: TRBJ2-5; CDR3: CSATQLAGGLGQYF; DNA: TGCAGTGCTACGCAACTAGCGGGGGGGCTTGGCCAGTACTTC
D: NA; size: NA; V: TRBV29-1; J: TRBJ1-1; CDR3: CSVEDWRQTEAFF; DNA: TGCAGCGTTGAAGATTGGAGGCAAACTGAAGCTTTCTTT
D: NA; size: few; V: TRBV27; J: TRBJ2-3; CDR3: CASRQLISADTQYF; DNA: TGTGCCAGCAGACAATTGATTTCGGCAGATACGCAGTATTTT
D: TRBD1; size: few; V: TRBV20-1; J: TRBJ2-3; CDR3: CSAQNSRDRADTQYF; DNA: TGCAGTGCCCAGAACTCCCGGGACAGGGCAGATACGCAGTATTTT
D: NA; size: NA; V: TRBV28; J: TRBJ2-3; CDR3: CASRDLTDTQYF; DNA: TGTGCCAGCAGGGATTTGACAGATACGCAGTATTTT
D: NA; size: many; V: TRBV9; J: TRBJ1-6; CDR3: CASSVDSYNSPLHF; DNA: TGTGCCAGCAGCGTAGACTCCTATAATTCACCCCTCCACTTT
D: NA; size: NA; V: TRBV4-2; J: TRBJ2-7; CDR3: CASSQVSSTPEQYF; DNA: TGTGCCAGCAGCCAAGTATCATCGACGCCCGAGCAGTACTTC
D: NA; size: NA; V: TRBV29-1; J: TRBJ2-1; CDR3: CSVEVFNEQFF; DNA: TGCAGCGTTGAAGTTTTCAATGAGCAGTTCTTC
D: NA; size: many; V: TRBV7-8; J: TRBJ2-1; CDR3: CASSLDGSYNEQFF; DNA: TGTGCCAGCAGCTTGGACGGTTCCTACAATGAGCAGTTCTTC
D: NA; size: few; V: TRBV9; J: TRBJ2-2; CDR3: CASSVASGPLVTGELFF; DNA: TGTGCCAGCAGCGTAGCTTCTGGGCCCCTGGTCACCGGGGAGCTGTTTTTT
D: NA; size: NA; V: TRBV6-2/TRBV6-3; J: TRBJ2-1; CDR3: CASSYSTRARGQFF; DNA: TGTGCCAGCAGTTACTCGACACGGGCAAGGGGGCAGTTCTTC
D: NA; size: NA; V: TRBV7-2; J: TRBJ2-2; CDR3: CASSLALVGGELFF; DNA: TGTGCCAGCAGCTTAGCGCTCGTAGGCGGGGAGCTGTTTTTT
D: NA; size: NA; V: TRBV29-1; J: TRBJ2-1; CDR3: CSALFSVGNEQFF; DNA: TGCAGCGCCCTGTTCTCTGTGGGAAATGAGCAGTTCTTC
D: TRBD1; size: NA; V: TRBV29-1; J: TRBJ1-4; CDR3: CSVAGTGGERRFF; DNA: TGCAGCGTCGCCGGGACAGGGGGTGAAAGGCGGTTTTTT
D: NA; size: NA; V: TRBV12-3/TRBV12-4; J: TRBJ2-1; CDR3: CASSLLEQFF; DNA: TGTGCCAGCAGTCTTTTAGAGCAGTTCTTC
D: TRBD1; size: NA; V: TRBV28; J: TRBJ1-5; CDR3: CASRGQDTWGNQPQHF; DNA: TGTGCCAGCAGGGGACAGGATACCTGGGGCAATCAGCCCCAGCATTTT
D: NA; size: many; V: TRBV28; J: TRBJ2-5; CDR3: CASSSPGVETQYF; DNA: TGTGCCAGCAGTTCCCCTGGGGTGGAGACCCAGTACTTC
D: NA; size: many; V: TRBV4-3; J: TRBJ2-5; CDR3: CASRRGVRPQETQYF; DNA: TGCGCCAGCAGGAGGGGAGTTAGGCCCCAAGAGACCCAGTACTTC
D: NA; size: NA; V: TRBV29-1; J: TRBJ2-7; CDR3: CSVELTSRYEQYF; DNA: TGCAGCGTTGAACTCACTAGTCGTTACGAGCAGTACTTC
D: TRBD2; size: many; V: TRBV20-1; J: TRBJ2-3; CDR3: CSASTLASSTDTQYF; DNA: TGCAGTGCTAGTACACTAGCGAGTAGCACAGATACGCAGTATTTT
D: TRBD1; size: many; V: TRBV7-3; J: TRBJ2-2; CDR3: CASSLRGQGGGELFF; DNA: TGTGCCAGCAGCTTAAGGGGACAGGGTGGCGGGGAGCTGTTTTTT
D: NA; size: few; V: TRBV25-1; J: TRBJ1-1; CDR3: CASWDGLNTEAFF; DNA: TGTGCCTCCTGGGACGGCTTAAACACTGAAGCTTTCTTT
D: NA; size: many; V: TRBV9; J: TRBJ2-1; CDR3: CASSVIGGPNNEQFF; DNA: TGTGCCAGCAGCGTAATTGGGGGCCCGAACAATGAGCAGTTCTTC
D: NA; size: many; V: TRBV12-3/TRBV12-4; J: TRBJ1-1; CDR3: CASSWGYTEAFF; DNA: TGTGCCAGCAGCTGGGGGTACACTGAAGCTTTCTTT
D: NA; size: once; V: TRBV7-2; J: TRBJ1-4; CDR3: CASSDGTRNEKLFF; DNA: TGTGCCAGCAGCGACGGGACCCGGAATGAAAAACTGTTTTTT
D: NA; size: many; V: TRBV14; J: TRBJ2-1; CDR3: CASSQVGHYNEQFF; DNA: TGTGCCAGCAGCCAAGTAGGGCACTACAATGAGCAGTTCTTC
D: NA; size: NA; V: TRBV19; J: TRBJ2-7; CDR3: CASSMRDKPYEQYF; DNA: TGTGCCAGTAGTATGAGGGACAAGCCCTACGAGCAGTACTTC
D: NA; size: many; V: TRBV28; J: TRBJ2-2; CDR3: CASTSQNTGELFF; DNA: TGTGCCAGCACGAGCCAAAACACCGGGGAGCTGTTTTTT
D: NA; size: many; V: TRBV30; J: TRBJ2-1; CDR3: CAWNPGSYNEQFF; DNA: TGTGCCTGGAATCCTGGCTCCTACAATGAGCAGTTCTTC